The clone carrying this TCR beta chain was detected only once. Its antigen is undetermined. A much larger clone sits a single nucleotide away, making a read error possible. This sample was included in a study of blood T cells in healthy people across ages. At least 5.5 micrograms of total RNA were extracted per sample. A second about 6 to 12 cycle PCR used barcoded and J-beta primers. A single record per CDR3 protein comes from TCRdb applying MiXCR to the 5' RACE reads. Of 650,000 to 1,000,000 distinct CDR3 sequences listed, 35% to 50% are singletons. Study-wide results and caveats: Naive T cell percentage by flow cytometry tracked strongly with beta diversity.

Germline loops: CDR1 KGHSY, CDR2 FQNENV. Deletions cut 11 bases from V and 5 bases from J, with 14 bases between. This CDR3 contains 12 residues. The sample consisted of blood. The J gene is TRBJ2-3, the V gene TRBV16; D uncertain. The origin of this receptor is a man at least 80 years old in good health. The CDR3 loop reads CAGISQGDTQYF. CDR3 DNA: TGTGCCGGCATATCCCAAGGAGATACGCAGTATTTT.